The 25 T cell receptor beta chains in this list originate from one sample, sequenced in a study of blood T cell repertoires in COVID-19. Data came from immunoSEQ multiplex PCR; TCRdb stores just in-frame clones and leaves some out. The sample shows some 180,000 clones, roughly 81% of them seen only once. Material for sequencing was peripheral blood. Receptors were obtained from a woman between 40 and 55 years old with COVID-19, enrolled during active disease.

The chain carries TRBV18 and TRBJ1-5, with 7 bases aligning to TRBD1. The germline V gene encodes CDR1 KGHSH and CDR2 LQKENI. This CDR3 is built from 14 residues. V was pared by 5 bases and J by 0 bases, with 1 base of the junction left unmatched. CDR3 amino acids: CASSGTDSNQPQHF. The CDR3 nucleotides are TGTGCCAGCTCAGGGACAGATAGCAATCAGCCCCAGCATTTT.

The rearrangement uses TRBV4-1 and TRBJ2-1; D may be TRBD2 (6 bases). The CDR3 consists of 16 residues. Germline-derived CDR1 and CDR2 are MGHRA and YSYEKL. V was cut by 1 base and J by 5 bases, with 15 bases left in between. In nucleotides, the CDR3 is TGCGCCAGCAGCCAAGGAGAGAGGAGGGCCGACAATGAGCAGTTCTTC. This translates into CASSQGERRADNEQFF.

CDR3 DNA sequence: TGTGCCAGCAGTGTTCTAGCGGGGGGCACAGATACGCAGTATTTT. Translating gives CASSVLAGGTDTQYF. V and J are TRBV6-4 and TRBJ2-3, with 10 bases lining up with TRBD2. The J segment lost 1 base and the V segment lost 4 bases, leaving 2 bases of the junction unmatched. Germline lookup yields CDR1 MRHNA and CDR2 SNTAGT. The CDR3 consists of 15 residues.

The chain links TRBV7-6 to TRBJ2-1; 9 nucleotides line up with TRBD2. Trimming took 1 base from V and 8 from J; bases not matched to a gene: 9. The CDR3 covers 16 residues. Germline CDR1 reads SGHVS; CDR2 reads FNYEAQ. CDR3 DNA: TGTGCCAGCAGCTTAGAAGGGGGGACTAGCTGGGATGAGCAGTTCTTC. The encoded protein is CASSLEGGTSWDEQFF. The entire variable domain, with the rest obtained from reference TRBV7-6 and TRBJ2-1, is as follows: GAGVSQSPRYKVTKRGQDVALRCDPISGHVSLYWYRQALGQGPEFLTYFNYEAQQDKSGLPNDRFSAERPEGSISTLTIQRTEQRDSAMYRCASSLEGGTSWDEQFFGPGTRLTVL.

The gene calls are TRBV19 and TRBJ1-3; D perhaps matches TRBD1 (5 bases). Germline V lookup: CDR1 LNHDA, CDR2 SQIVND (reference sequence). This CDR3 has 15 amino acids. V was clipped by 2 bases and J by 0 bases, with 8 bases between them. The CDR3 spells CASSISGNSGNTIYF. CDR3 coding DNA: TGTGCCAGTAGTATATCAGGGAACTCTGGAAACACCATATATTTT.

This sequence joins TRBV28 and TRBJ2-1; 9 bases align to TRBD2. The germline gives CDR1 MDHEN, CDR2 SYDVKM. The CDR3 is made up of 15 amino acids. V shed 6 bases and J 4 bases; nucleotides not matched to a gene: 7. CDR3 sequence: CASSSIAGAYNEQFF. CDR3 in DNA: TGTGCCAGCAGCTCGATAGCGGGAGCGTACAATGAGCAGTTCTTC.

This clone occurred once. The rearrangement uses TRBV18 and TRBJ1-1; D possibly corresponds to TRBD1 (5 bases). CDR1 is KGHSH and CDR2 is LQKENI in the germline V gene. This CDR3 is 16 amino acids long. Trimming shortened V by 3 bases and J by 3 bases, and 17 bases separated the two germline ends. CDR3 amino acids: CASSPTISGTHTEAFF. CDR3 DNA sequence: TGTGCCAGCTCACCGACGATATCGGGGACTCACACTGAAGCTTTCTTT.

This chain joins TRBV28 and TRBJ2-7, with TRBD2 matching over 10 bases. The trim removed 5 bases at V and 6 bases at J, leaving 1 base unmatched. The length of the CDR3 is 12 residues. Germline V gene sequence: CDR1 MDHEN, CDR2 SYDVKM. The CDR3 DNA follows: TGTGCCAGCAGTACTAGCGGGGTCGAGCAGTACGTC. Residues: CASSTSGVEQYV.

The V call is TRBV29-1, the J call TRBJ1-1; TRBD1 matches 7 bases. The length of the CDR3 is 14 residues. Trimming at V came to 4 bases and at J to 0 bases, leaving 5 bases not matched to a gene. Germline CDR1 reads SQVTM; CDR2 reads ANQGSEA. The CDR3 nucleotides are TGCAGCGTTGCCGAGGACAGGATGAACACTGAAGCTTTCTTT. It yields the protein CSVAEDRMNTEAFF.

This clone has a handful of counts. The chain employs TRBV30 and TRBJ1-1; 8 nucleotides match TRBD1. The CDR3 length is 17 residues. Germline CDR1 and CDR2: GTSNPN and SVGIG (reference sequence). V was pared by 0 bases and J by 1 base, with 10 bases of the junction left unmatched. CDR3 residues: CAWSVPLQGARNTEAFF. The CDR3 nucleotides are TGTGCCTGGAGTGTCCCCCTCCAGGGGGCGCGGAACACTGAAGCTTTCTTT.

This chain uses TRBV5-1 with TRBJ1-1; weak D call: TRBD1 (5 bases). Germline CDR1 SGHRS, CDR2 YFSETQ. The V gene lost 2 bases and the J gene lost 5 bases, with 10 bases spanning the gap. The CDR3 totals 13 residues. The CDR3 nucleotides are TGCGCCAGCAGCTTTCAAGGGGATACTGAAGCTTTCTTT. This sequence encodes CASSFQGDTEAFF. The variable domain in full, completed from reference TRBV5-1 and TRBJ1-1, reads KAGVTQTPRYLIKTRGQQVTLSCSPISGHRSVSWYQQTPGQGLQFLFEYFSETQRNKGNFPGRFSGRQFSNSRSEMNVSTLELGDSALYLCASSFQGDTEAFFGQGTRLTVV.

The chain is built from TRBV4-2 and TRBJ2-1; 11 bases match TRBD2. The trim removed 3 bases at V and 5 bases at J, leaving 6 bases unmatched. This CDR3 is 16 amino acids long. Germline values: CDR1 LGHNA, CDR2 YNFKEQ. The CDR3 here is CASSQSLAGGNNEQFF. For the CDR3, the DNA is TGTGCCAGCAGCCAGAGCCTAGCGGGGGGAAACAATGAGCAGTTCTTC.

The chain links TRBV5-8 to TRBJ1-3, with 8 bases identical to TRBD1. CDR1 SGHTS and CDR2 YDEGEE come from the germline V gene. J gave up 0 bases and V 5 bases, and 4 bases lay outside the gene matches. CDR3 length: 15 residues. Written as DNA, the CDR3 is TGTGCCAGCAGTCAACAGGGGGGCTCTGGAAACACCATATATTTT. Its protein product is CASSQQGGSGNTIYF. The full variable domain, its missing parts supplied by reference TRBV5-8 and TRBJ1-3, is EAGVTQSPTHLIKTRGQQATLRCSPISGHTSVYWYQQALGLGLQFLLWYDEGEERNRGNFPPRFSGRQFPNYSSELNVNALELEDSALYLCASSQQGGSGNTIYFGEGSWLTVV.

The chain uses TRBV5-4 and TRBJ2-7, with TRBD2 as a possible D gene (6 bases). V was shortened by 4 bases and J by 7 bases, with 9 bases between the two germline ends. From germline, CDR1 is SGHNT and CDR2 YYREEE (reference sequence). This CDR3 region has 11 residues. CDR3 residues: CASSPGEEQYF. The CDR3 DNA follows: TGTGCCAGCAGCCCGGGGGAGGAGCAGTACTTC.

The chain carries TRBV19 and TRBJ1-1; possibly TRBD1 for D (5 bases). This CDR3 has 16 amino acids. Germline V gene lookup returns CDR1 LNHDA and CDR2 SQIVND (reference sequence). The V gene lost 7 bases and the J gene lost 0 bases, with 18 bases spanning the gap. This chain's CDR3 is CASTSGTSGVNTEAFF. The CDR3 coding sequence is TGTGCCAGTACCTCCGGGACTTCCGGGGTGAACACTGAAGCTTTCTTT.

The chain uses TRBV28 and TRBJ1-4; D possibly corresponds to TRBD1 (6 bases). Trimming shortened V by 6 bases and J by 13 bases, and 24 bases separated the two germline ends. Germline lookup yields CDR1 MDHEN and CDR2 SYDVKM. CDR3 length: 15 residues. The CDR3 is CASSRGGSGRSALFF. The CDR3 DNA reads TGTGCCAGCAGCCGAGGGGGTTCGGGGCGCTCGGCACTGTTTTTT.

The V gene is TRBV7-9, the J gene TRBJ2-5, with D perhaps TRBD2 (5 bases). Trimming cost V 0 bases and J 2 bases, with 10 bases left between them. In germline, CDR1 is SEHNR, CDR2 FQNEAQ (reference sequence). The CDR3 contains 15 residues. CDR3 in amino acids: CASSLALSGQETQYF. The CDR3 nucleotides read TGTGCCAGCAGCTTAGCGCTGTCGGGGCAAGAGACCCAGTACTTC.

This chain uses TRBV3-1 (or the pseudogene TRBV3-2) with TRBJ2-4; 7 bases line up with TRBD2. The trim removed 3 bases at V and 13 bases at J, leaving 6 bases unmatched. The CDR3 runs 12 residues. From germline, CDR1 is LGHDT and CDR2 YNNKEL (reference sequence). CDR3 protein: CASSHGGRAQYF. As DNA, the CDR3 is TGTGCCAGCAGCCACGGTGGGAGGGCCCAGTACTTC.

CDR3 DNA: TGTGCCAGTACGGGCTCTGGGGCCAACGTCCTGACTTTC. Translated, it gives CASTGSGANVLTF. This chain connects TRBV19 to TRBJ2-6; D unresolved. From germline, CDR1 is LNHDA and CDR2 SQIVND (reference sequence). The CDR3 totals 13 residues. Trimming took off 7 bases at V and 0 bases at J, with 4 bases between the two ends.

The rearrangement joins TRBV7-9 to TRBJ1-3, with unresolved D. This CDR3 has 14 residues. Germline CDR1 SEHNR, CDR2 FQNEAQ (reference sequence). V gave up 3 bases and J gave up 0 bases, with 6 bases separating them. The CDR3 sequence is CASSFRSSGNTIYF. The CDR3 DNA follows: TGTGCCAGCAGCTTTAGGAGCTCTGGAAACACCATATATTTT.

V and J are TRBV30 and TRBJ1-5; 7 bases align to TRBD1. The CDR3 spans 14 residues. The trim removed 3 bases at V and 5 bases at J, leaving 7 bases unmatched. CDR1 and CDR2 (germline): GTSNPN, SVGIG (reference sequence). The CDR3 DNA sequence: TGTGCCTGGAGCCGTGGGGACAGCTATCAGCCCCAGCATTTT. Protein product: CAWSRGDSYQPQHF.

This chain joins TRBV4-1 and TRBJ2-1; 9 bases are a match to TRBD1. Unmatched junction bases numbered 1, after V lost 3 bases and J lost 7 bases. Germline CDR1 and CDR2: MGHRA and YSYEKL. CDR3 length: 13 amino acids. Here the CDR3 DNA reads TGCGCCAGCAGCCACGACAGGGGGAATGAGCAGTTCTTC. It specifies CASSHDRGNEQFF.

The rearrangement links TRBV5-1 to TRBJ2-6; possible D gene TRBD1, 5 bases. Germline V lookup: CDR1 SGHRS, CDR2 YFSETQ. This CDR3 is built from 17 residues. V was clipped by 4 bases and J by 0 bases, with 14 bases between them. As DNA, the CDR3 is TGCGCCAGCAGCCTCTGGGGCAGCAGCTCTGGGGCCAACGTCCTGACTTTC. It yields the protein CASSLWGSSSGANVLTF. Combining the CDR3 with reference TRBV5-1 and TRBJ2-6 gives the whole variable domain KAGVTQTPRYLIKTRGQQVTLSCSPISGHRSVSWYQQTPGQGLQFLFEYFSETQRNKGNFPGRFSGRQFSNSRSEMNVSTLELGDSALYLCASSLWGSSSGANVLTFGAGSRLTVL.

This rearrangement joins TRBV6-2 or TRBV6-3 to TRBJ1-2, with 7 bases that match TRBD1. The CDR3 has 13 residues. V dropped 2 bases and J dropped 6; count of bases not matched to a gene: 3. CDR1 is MNHEY and CDR2 is SVGEGT in the germline V gene. This CDR3 reads CASSYEGADGYTF. DNA for the CDR3: TGTGCCAGCAGTTACGAGGGGGCGGATGGCTACACCTTC.

J is TRBJ1-1 and V is TRBV18, with D uncertain. Germline CDR1 is KGHSH and CDR2 is LQKENI. The CDR3 spans 15 residues. Trimming pared 4 bases from V and 1 base from J, leaving 13 bases between. This CDR3 is CASSLDNSQNTEAFF. The DNA for the CDR3 is TGTGCCAGCTCACTAGACAACAGCCAGAACACTGAAGCTTTCTTT.